Listed here are 10 T cell receptor beta chains from one sample, sequenced in a study of vaccination and CD4 T cells after COVID-19. Oncomine TCR Beta short-read sequencing was applied to DNA from cultured CD4+ T cells. Using its own MiXCR run on the PCR reads, TCRdb lists one record per CDR3 protein. This table has approximately 9,500 distinct CDR3 sequences, about 28% appearing once. Antigens of these TCRs are unknown. Noted treatment: roughly 10-day PBMC culture with coronavirus spike peptide pools or control peptides (ViraFEST assay). This material consisted of CD4+ T cells from blood, cultured in vitro, taken after SARS-CoV-2 vaccination. The receptor set was obtained from a human donor who had recovered from COVID-19.

In its sample, this clonotype was seen a few times. The chain combines TRBV19 with TRBJ1-1; the D gene is possibly TRBD1 (6 bases). The germline V gene has CDR1 LNHDA and CDR2 SQIVND (reference sequence). This CDR3 is built from 15 residues. V lost 10 bases and J lost 1, with 19 bases in between. Written as DNA, the CDR3 is TGTGCCACGGGGGGCGGGGGACACACGAACACTGAAGCTTTCTTT. This sequence encodes CATGGGGHTNTEAFF.

This clonotype is classed as large. The V call is TRBV20-1, the J call TRBJ2-3, with D perhaps matching TRBD2 (5 bases). Trimming took off 1 base at V and 4 bases at J, with 15 bases between the two ends. The CDR3 runs 15 residues. Per the germline V gene, CDR1 is DFQATT and CDR2 is SNEGSKA (reference sequence). In DNA form, the CDR3 reads TGCAGTGCTAGAGTTAGCGAGTTTGGAGCAGATACGCAGTATTTT. Amino acid sequence: CSARVSEFGADTQYF.

This clonotype was counted a few times. The chain couples TRBV20-1 to TRBJ2-5; the match to TRBD2 covers 9 bases. Per the germline V gene, CDR1 is DFQATT and CDR2 is SNEGSKA (reference sequence). The trim removed 0 bases at V and 3 bases at J, leaving 5 bases unmatched. The CDR3 consists of 15 residues. The CDR3 DNA follows: TGCAGTGCTAGAGACCTCAGACTAGCGGAAGAGACCCAGTACTTC. It codes for CSARDLRLAEETQYF.

This clonotype was seen more than once but under ten times. The chain combines TRBV11-2 with TRBJ2-1; D unclear. Germline V gene lookup returns CDR1 SGHAT and CDR2 FQNNGV. The CDR3 runs to 12 residues. V was trimmed by 5 bases and J by 6 bases, leaving 8 bases between them. CDR3 in DNA: TGTGCCAGCAGCCCATCGACCAATGAGCAGTTCTTC. Encoded protein: CASSPSTNEQFF.

This clonotype has more than one count but fewer than ten. J is TRBJ1-1 and V is TRBV6-1; D unresolved. The CDR3 is 12 amino acids. The V and J ends lost 10 bases and 4 bases respectively, with 13 bases between them. Germline V gene lookup returns CDR1 MNHNS and CDR2 SASEGT. The CDR3 bases are TGTGCCATCCCCCCTCGGGCCACTGAAGCTTTCTTT. Protein: CAIPPRATEAFF.

This clonotype turned up a few times. This CDR3 reads CASSLLWQGSYGYTF. CDR3 bases: TGTGCCAGCAGTTTATTGTGGCAGGGGAGCTATGGCTACACCTTC. The V gene is TRBV28, the J gene TRBJ1-2; D is perhaps TRBD1 (6 bases). V lost 1 base and J 4 bases, leaving 13 bases between the germline ends. The CDR3 has 15 residues. From germline, CDR1 is MDHEN and CDR2 SYDVKM.

This clonotype was seen a handful of times. This rearrangement joins TRBV6-2 or TRBV6-3 to TRBJ1-1; 7 nucleotides line up with TRBD1. Trimming removed 6 bases from V and 0 bases from J; junction bases left unmatched: 7. Germline CDR1 is MNHEY and CDR2 is SVGEGT. The CDR3 runs 15 residues. The CDR3 sequence is CASSDRTGMNTEAFF. The CDR3 DNA sequence: TGTGCCAGCAGCGACCGGACAGGAATGAACACTGAAGCTTTCTTT.

The rearrangement joins TRBV2 to TRBJ1-1; D not certain. The CDR3 loop spans 13 amino acids. Germline assignment: CDR1 SNHLY and CDR2 FYNNEI. Trimming left V 1 base short and J 11 bases short, with 14 bases between. CDR3 amino acids: CASSEGRSHGAFF. For the CDR3, the DNA is TGTGCCAGCAGTGAAGGGAGGAGTCACGGGGCTTTCTTT.

This clonotype was recorded a few times. The rearrangement links TRBV20-1 to TRBJ2-1; 10 positions agree with TRBD2. Germline CDR1 reads DFQATT; CDR2 reads SNEGSKA (reference sequence). The ends lost 3 bases at V and 9 bases at J; junction bases unmatched: 14. The CDR3 is 16 residues long. The CDR3 sequence is CSASWGLAGARGEQFF. The CDR3 nucleotides are TGCAGTGCTAGTTGGGGGCTAGCGGGAGCCAGGGGTGAGCAGTTCTTC.

The CDR3 bases are TGTGCCAGCAGCTTGGTCGCTAGCGGGAGAGTTTACGAGCAGTACTTC. Protein sequence: CASSLVASGRVYEQYF. The rearrangement uses TRBV5-5 and TRBJ2-7; 10 bases map to TRBD2. This CDR3 spans 16 amino acids. With 0 bases clipped from V and 4 bases from J, the junction kept 7 bases outside the gene matches. Germline V gene lookup returns CDR1 SGHKS and CDR2 YYEKEE (reference sequence).